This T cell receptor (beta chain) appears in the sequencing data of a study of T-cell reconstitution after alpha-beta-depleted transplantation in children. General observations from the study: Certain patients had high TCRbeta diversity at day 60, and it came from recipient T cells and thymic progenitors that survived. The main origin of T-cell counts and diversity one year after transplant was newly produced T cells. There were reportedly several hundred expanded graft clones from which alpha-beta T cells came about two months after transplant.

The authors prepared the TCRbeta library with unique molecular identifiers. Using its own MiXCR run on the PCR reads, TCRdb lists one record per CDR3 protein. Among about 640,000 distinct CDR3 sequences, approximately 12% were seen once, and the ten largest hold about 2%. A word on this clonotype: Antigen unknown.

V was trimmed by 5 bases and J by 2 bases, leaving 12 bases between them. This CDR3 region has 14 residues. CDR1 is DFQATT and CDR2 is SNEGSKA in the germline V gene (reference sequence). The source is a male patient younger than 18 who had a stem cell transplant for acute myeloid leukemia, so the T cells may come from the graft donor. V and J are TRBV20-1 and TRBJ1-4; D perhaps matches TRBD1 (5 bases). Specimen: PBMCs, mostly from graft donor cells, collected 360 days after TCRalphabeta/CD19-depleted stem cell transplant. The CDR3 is CSAAKAGTNEKLFF. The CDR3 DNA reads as TGCAGTGCTGCCAAGGCAGGGACTAATGAAAAACTGTTTTTT.